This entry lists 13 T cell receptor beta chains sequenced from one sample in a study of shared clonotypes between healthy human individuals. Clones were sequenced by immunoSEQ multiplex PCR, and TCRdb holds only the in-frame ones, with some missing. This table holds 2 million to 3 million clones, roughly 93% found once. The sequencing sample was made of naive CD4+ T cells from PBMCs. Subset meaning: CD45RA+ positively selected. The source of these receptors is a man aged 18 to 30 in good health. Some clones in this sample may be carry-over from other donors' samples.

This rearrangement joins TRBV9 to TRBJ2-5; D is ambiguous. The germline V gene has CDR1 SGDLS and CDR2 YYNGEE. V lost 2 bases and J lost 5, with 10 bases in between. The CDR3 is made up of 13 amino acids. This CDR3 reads CASSVARSETQYF. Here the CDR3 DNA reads TGTGCCAGCAGCGTTGCTAGATCGGAGACCCAGTACTTC.

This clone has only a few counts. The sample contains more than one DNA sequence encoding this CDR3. CDR3 DNA: TGTGCCAGCAGCTTGACAGGGACCGACGAGCAGTACTTC. Its protein is CASSLTGTDEQYF. The V call is TRBV5-4, the J call TRBJ2-7; TRBD1 is a possible D gene (6 bases). V gave up 1 base and J gave up 5 bases, with 10 bases separating them. Germline loops: CDR1 SGHNT, CDR2 YYREEE (reference sequence). CDR3 length equals 13 residues.

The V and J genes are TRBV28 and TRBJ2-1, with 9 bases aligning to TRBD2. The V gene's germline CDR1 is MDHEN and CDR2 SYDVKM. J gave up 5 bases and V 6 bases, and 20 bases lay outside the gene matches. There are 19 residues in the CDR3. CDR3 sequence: CASSFARRGGPPLDNEQFF. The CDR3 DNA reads TGTGCCAGCAGCTTTGCCCGGCGGGGGGGCCCCCCTCTTGACAATGAGCAGTTCTTC. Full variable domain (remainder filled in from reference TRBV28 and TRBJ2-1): DVKVTQSSRYLVKRTGEKVFLECVQDMDHENMFWYRQDPGLGLRLIYFSYDVKMKEKGDIPEGYSVSREKKERFSLILESASTNQTSMYLCASSFARRGGPPLDNEQFFGPGTRLTVL.

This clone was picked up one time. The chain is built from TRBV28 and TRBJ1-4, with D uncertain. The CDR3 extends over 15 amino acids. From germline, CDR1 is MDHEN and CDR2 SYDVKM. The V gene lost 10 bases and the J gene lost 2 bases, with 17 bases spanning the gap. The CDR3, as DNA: TGTGCCACCCACGATAGAGGGATGACTAATGAAAAACTGTTTTTT. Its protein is CATHDRGMTNEKLFF.

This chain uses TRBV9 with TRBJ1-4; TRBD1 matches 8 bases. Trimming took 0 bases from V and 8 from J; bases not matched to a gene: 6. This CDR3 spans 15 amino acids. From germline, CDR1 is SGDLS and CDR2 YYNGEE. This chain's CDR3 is CASSVGPGGEEKLFF. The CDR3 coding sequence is TGTGCCAGCAGCGTAGGGCCAGGGGGCGAGGAAAAACTGTTTTTT.

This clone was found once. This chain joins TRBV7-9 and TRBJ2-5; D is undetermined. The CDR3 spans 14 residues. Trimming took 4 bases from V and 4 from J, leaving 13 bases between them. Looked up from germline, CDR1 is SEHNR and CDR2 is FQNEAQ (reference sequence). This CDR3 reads CASSSSVVGETQYF. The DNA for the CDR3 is TGTGCCAGCAGCTCGTCGGTTGTTGGAGAGACCCAGTACTTC. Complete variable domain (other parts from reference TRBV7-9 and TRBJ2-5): DTGVSQNPRHKITKRGQNVTFRCDPISEHNRLYWYRQTLGQGPEFLTYFQNEAQLEKSRLLSDRFSAERPKGSFSTLEIQRTEQGDSAMYLCASSSSVVGETQYFGPGTRLLVL.

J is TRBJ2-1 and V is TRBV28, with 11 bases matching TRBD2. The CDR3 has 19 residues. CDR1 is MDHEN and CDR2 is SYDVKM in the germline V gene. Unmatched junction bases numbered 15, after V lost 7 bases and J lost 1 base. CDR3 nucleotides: TGTGCCAGCACCGCCCGGACCCCCACTAGCGGGAGTTCCTACAATGAGCAGTTCTTC. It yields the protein CASTARTPTSGSSYNEQFF.

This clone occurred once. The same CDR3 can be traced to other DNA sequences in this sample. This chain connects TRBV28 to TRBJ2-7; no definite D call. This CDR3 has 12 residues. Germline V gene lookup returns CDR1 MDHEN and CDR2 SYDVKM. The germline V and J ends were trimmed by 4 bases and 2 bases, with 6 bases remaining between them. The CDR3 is CASSSPTYEQYF. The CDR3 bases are TGTGCCAGCAGTTCCCCCACCTACGAGCAGTACTTC.

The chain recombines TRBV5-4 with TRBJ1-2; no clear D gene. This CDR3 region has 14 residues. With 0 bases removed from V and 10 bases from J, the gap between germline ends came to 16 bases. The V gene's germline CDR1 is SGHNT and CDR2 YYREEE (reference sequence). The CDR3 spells CASSLGERAAPYTF. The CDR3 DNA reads TGTGCCAGCAGCTTGGGCGAGAGGGCAGCACCCTACACCTTC.

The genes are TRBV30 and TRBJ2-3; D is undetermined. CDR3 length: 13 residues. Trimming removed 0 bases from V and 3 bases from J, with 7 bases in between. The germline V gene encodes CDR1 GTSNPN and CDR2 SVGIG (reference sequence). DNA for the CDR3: TGTGCCTGGAGTGTATATAGAACAGATACGCAGTATTTT. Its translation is CAWSVYRTDTQYF.

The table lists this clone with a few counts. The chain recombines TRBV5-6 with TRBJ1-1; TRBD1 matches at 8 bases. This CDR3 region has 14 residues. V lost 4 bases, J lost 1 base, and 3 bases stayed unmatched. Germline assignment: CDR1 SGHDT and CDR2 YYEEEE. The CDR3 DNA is TGTGCCAGCAGCGGACAGGGAAGGAACACTGAAGCTTTCTTT. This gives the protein CASSGQGRNTEAFF.

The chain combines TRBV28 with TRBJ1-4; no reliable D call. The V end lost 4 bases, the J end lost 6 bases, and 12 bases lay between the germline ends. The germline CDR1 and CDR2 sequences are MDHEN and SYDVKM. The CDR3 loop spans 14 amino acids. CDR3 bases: TGTGCCAGCAGTTCGCCCGGCACCGATGAAAAACTGTTTTTT. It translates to CASSSPGTDEKLFF.

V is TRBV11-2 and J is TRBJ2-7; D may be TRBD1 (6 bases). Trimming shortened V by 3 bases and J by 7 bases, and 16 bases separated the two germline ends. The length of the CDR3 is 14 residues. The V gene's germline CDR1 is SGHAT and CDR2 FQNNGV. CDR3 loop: CASSFWDNQGEQYF. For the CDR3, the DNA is TGTGCCAGCAGCTTTTGGGACAACCAAGGGGAGCAGTACTTC.